This TCR beta chain was obtained from a study of blood T cell repertoires in COVID-19. The data were produced by immunoSEQ multiplex PCR, yet TCRdb's version contains in-frame clones alone and is incomplete. The table lists around 110,000 clones, roughly nine tenths of them singletons, with 1.5% to 2% in the top ten. Between the trimmed V and J ends, which lost 2 bases and 2 bases, there was a span of 8 bases. This CDR3 is 15 amino acids long. Looked up from germline, CDR1 is SGHRS and CDR2 is YFSETQ. The sequence came from a human donor with active COVID-19. The donor label of this sample is uncertain. The rearrangement uses TRBV5-1 and TRBJ1-6; the D gene is possibly TRBD1 (6 bases). Sequenced: peripheral blood. The CDR3 bases are TGCGCCAGCAGCTTACAGGGACCCTATAATTCACCCCTCCACTTT. This sequence encodes CASSLQGPYNSPLHF.